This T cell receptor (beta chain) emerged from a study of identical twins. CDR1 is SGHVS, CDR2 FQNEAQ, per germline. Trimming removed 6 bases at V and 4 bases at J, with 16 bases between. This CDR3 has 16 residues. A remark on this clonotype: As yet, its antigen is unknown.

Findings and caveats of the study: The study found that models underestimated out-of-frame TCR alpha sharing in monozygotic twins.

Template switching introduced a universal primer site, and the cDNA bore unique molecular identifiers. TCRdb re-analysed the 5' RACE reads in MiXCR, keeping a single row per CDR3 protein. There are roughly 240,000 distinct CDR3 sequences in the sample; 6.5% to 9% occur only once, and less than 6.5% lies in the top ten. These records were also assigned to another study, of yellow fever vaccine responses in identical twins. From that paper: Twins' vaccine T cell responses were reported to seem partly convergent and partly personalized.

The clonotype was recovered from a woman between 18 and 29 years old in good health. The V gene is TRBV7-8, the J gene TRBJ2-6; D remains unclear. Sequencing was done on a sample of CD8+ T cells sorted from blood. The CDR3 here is CASRLFRLMGANVLTF. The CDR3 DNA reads TGTGCCAGCAGGTTATTCAGACTCATGGGGGCCAACGTCCTGACTTTC.